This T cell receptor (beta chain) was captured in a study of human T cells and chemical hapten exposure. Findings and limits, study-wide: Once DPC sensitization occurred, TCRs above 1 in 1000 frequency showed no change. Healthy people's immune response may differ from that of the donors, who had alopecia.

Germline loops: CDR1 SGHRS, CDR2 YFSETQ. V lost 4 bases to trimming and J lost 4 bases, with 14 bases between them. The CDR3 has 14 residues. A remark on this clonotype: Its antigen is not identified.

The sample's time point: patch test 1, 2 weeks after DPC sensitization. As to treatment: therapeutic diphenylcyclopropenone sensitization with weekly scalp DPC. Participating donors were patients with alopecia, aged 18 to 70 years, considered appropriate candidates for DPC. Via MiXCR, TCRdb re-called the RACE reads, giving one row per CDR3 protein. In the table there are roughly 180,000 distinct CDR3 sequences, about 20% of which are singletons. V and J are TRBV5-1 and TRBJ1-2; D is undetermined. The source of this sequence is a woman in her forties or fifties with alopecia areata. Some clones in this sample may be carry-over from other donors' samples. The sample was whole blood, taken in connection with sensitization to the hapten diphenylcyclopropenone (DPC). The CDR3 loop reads CASSTEPYLYGYTF. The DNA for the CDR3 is TGCGCCAGCAGCACAGAACCTTACCTCTATGGCTACACCTTC. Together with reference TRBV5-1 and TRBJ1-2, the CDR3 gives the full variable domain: KAGVTQTPRYLIKTRGQQVTLSCSPISGHRSVSWYQQTPGQGLQFLFEYFSETQRNKGNFPGRFSGRQFSNSRSEMNVSTLELGDSALYLCASSTEPYLYGYTFGSGTRLTVV.